The present entry profiles one TCR beta chain with its context. Its binding antigen is unknown. Base qualities were left out, and no much larger clone turns up one base away. This sample stems from a study of blood T cell repertoires in COVID-19 (dated by TCRdb to 2019 to 2021). The study in broad terms: Collaborator samples came from the United States, Italy and Spain and covered acute and convalescent phases of COVID-19. Sample metadata almost always included a de-identified subject ID, COVID-19 status, age in years and sex. The samples were drawn from two sources: the first 160 participants of the ongoing ImmuneRACE study, and approximately 1,300 subjects contributed by 6 global collaborators. Subjects who had been exposed to COVID-19, were actively infected with it, or had recovered from it provided the deeply sampled blood TCRbeta repertoires that made up the dataset. The prospective study material was composed of cDNA or gDNA derived from T cells, B-cell-depleted T cells, or PBMCs. Where available, HLA class I and class II types were obtained from metadata supplied by the sample provider rather than from assay-based typing. A freely available public database, intended as a resource for researchers studying the immune response to SARS-CoV-2, is where the repertoires were released.

Each collaborating institution followed its own protocols to collect whole blood in K2EDTA tubes. For TCRbeta analysis, collaborator samples were shipped as frozen whole blood, as isolated PBMCs, or as DNA extracted from either sample type. According to the germline V gene, CDR1 reads SGHTA and CDR2 reads FQGTGA. The cysteine opens and the phenylalanine closes a CDR3 of 15 amino acids. Here the CDR3 DNA is all that survives: 45 bases in frame from base 1. Compared with germline, V lacks 2 bases and J lacks 8 bases; bases without a gene match: 6. General study outcomes and caveats: The amount of clinical and demographic metadata varied by source and participant and was provided uncurated.

TCRbeta CDR3 regions were amplified from genomic DNA using the immunoSEQ Assay, a bias-controlled multiplex PCR. The study's processing was this. Within the assay, amplification of reference gene primers was used to estimate how many nucleated cells each sample contained. To quantify the absolute abundance of each unique TCRbeta CDR3 rearrangement, sequence reads were collapsed and filtered. For each sample, productive Simpson clonality was calculated as the square root of Simpson's diversity index across productive rearrangements. TCRdb took this table from immuneACCESS and kept in-frame rearrangements with V and J called. Such tables lack part of the clones; where checked against another copy, unresolved V genes explain under half of the gap, and the rest is unexplained. The DNA gave D and trimming, while V, J and clone size come from that table. The sample contains about 180,000 clones, approximately 85% of them found a single time. The ten largest clones take up 2.5% to 3.5% of the sample.

The V and J segments used are TRBV7-3 and TRBJ2-2, with 9 bases aligning to TRBD1. The sequenced sample consisted of peripheral blood. This receptor was obtained from a man aged 55 to 69 with acute or convalescent COVID-19. The CDR3 in this case is CASSLFGTGPGELFF. The bases are TGTGCCAGCAGCTTATTTGGGACAGGGCCTGGGGAGCTGTTTTTT.